This record looks at one TCR beta chain sequence and its context. These data belong to a study of coeliac disease. This CDR3 contains 12 residues. The V end was cut by 10 bases, the J end by 8 bases, with 12 bases between. Germline CDR1 is MDHEN and CDR2 is SYDVKM. Some clones are missing from TCRdb's copy, which holds only in-frame ones; the method was immunoSEQ multiplex PCR. This sample has under 3,000 clones, with approximately 72% found just once. The chain links TRBV28 to TRBJ1-6, with D unresolved. This sequence originates from a woman aged 70-85 years with celiac disease on a gluten-free diet. The sequencing input was lamina propria lymphocytes from the gut. CDR3 sequence: CATAIFDSPLHF. The CDR3 nucleotides read TGTGCCACAGCGATCTTTGATTCACCCCTCCACTTT.